What follows are 14 T cell receptor beta chains derived from one specimen sequenced in a study of cytomegalovirus exposure and HLA in healthy donors. PCR involved 60 Vbeta and 13 Jbeta primers. Profiling relied on immunoSEQ multiplex PCR, and the TCRdb table lists in-frame clones only, not all of them. The sample yields some 170,000 clones, approximately 80% seen once. The sample was PBMCs. These receptors all stem from a man aged 50 or older in good health and CMV-seropositive.

The rearrangement links TRBV14 to TRBJ2-3; 15 bases align to TRBD2. Looked up from germline, CDR1 is SGHDN and CDR2 is FVKESK. CDR3 length equals 15 residues. Trimming at V came to 4 bases and at J to 6 bases, leaving 2 bases not matched to a gene. The CDR3 DNA sequence: TGTGCCAGCAGCCCGGGACTAGCGGGGGGTGATACGCAGTATTTT. This gives the protein CASSPGLAGGDTQYF.

The gene calls are TRBV28 and TRBJ2-1; TRBD1 agrees at 7 bases. CDR1 and CDR2 from the germline V gene are MDHEN and SYDVKM. J gave up 8 bases and V 3 bases, and 7 bases lay outside the gene matches. The CDR3 sequence is 14 residues long. DNA of the CDR3: TGTGCCAGCAGTTTCCGAAGGGACAGCCATGAGCAGTTCTTC. Its translation is CASSFRRDSHEQFF. Using reference TRBV28 and TRBJ2-1 for the parts outside the CDR3, the full variable domain is DVKVTQSSRYLVKRTGEKVFLECVQDMDHENMFWYRQDPGLGLRLIYFSYDVKMKEKGDIPEGYSVSREKKERFSLILESASTNQTSMYLCASSFRRDSHEQFFGPGTRLTVL.

The sample holds a few counts of this clone. The rearrangement joins TRBV5-6 to TRBJ1-4, with D hard to call. Germline CDR1 reads SGHDT; CDR2 reads YYEEEE. The CDR3 runs to 11 residues. Trimming shortened V by 3 bases and J by 8 bases, and 5 bases separated the two germline ends. The CDR3 DNA follows: TGTGCCAGCAGCTCGAGCGAAAAACTGTTTTTT. It codes for CASSSSEKLFF.

Turning to this clone: The same CDR3 arises from other DNA sequences in this sample as well. The chain recombines TRBV4-1 with TRBJ1-5; possibly TRBD1 for D (5 bases). Deletions cut 0 bases from V and 2 bases from J, with 11 bases between. The CDR3 extends over 16 amino acids. Germline V gives CDR1 MGHRA, CDR2 YSYEKL. The chain's CDR3 is CASSQDGGIGNQPQHF. The CDR3, as DNA: TGCGCCAGCAGCCAAGATGGGGGGATTGGCAATCAGCCCCAGCATTTT.

The rearrangement links TRBV30 to TRBJ2-5, with 8 nucleotides matching TRBD2. The ends lost 7 bases at V and 1 base at J; junction bases unmatched: 11. CDR3 length: 15 residues. Germline V gene lookup returns CDR1 GTSNPN and CDR2 SVGIG (reference sequence). The CDR3 loop is CASKPYSGAQETQYF. DNA of the CDR3: TGTGCCTCGAAACCGTATAGCGGGGCCCAAGAGACCCAGTACTTC.

V is TRBV6-7 and J is TRBJ2-1; 7 nucleotides agree with TRBD2. Being an ORF, TRBV6-7 has a function that is uncertain. Losses at the gene ends were 2 bases for V and 6 bases for J; bases not matched to a gene: 10. The CDR3 runs to 16 residues. This chain's CDR3 is CASSYTCTSAANEQFF. The DNA of the CDR3 is TGTGCCAGCAGTTACACCTGTACTAGCGCTGCCAATGAGCAGTTCTTC.

The chain uses TRBV15 and TRBJ2-2, with 7 bases identical to TRBD2. V trimming: 1 base; J trimming: 4 bases; junction bases outside the gene matches: 0. Germline assignment: CDR1 LNHNV and CDR2 YYDKDF (reference sequence). CDR3 length: 14 amino acids. In nucleotides, the CDR3 is TGTGCCACCAGCAGAGTAGCGGGCACCGGGGAGCTGTTTTTT. Translation: CATSRVAGTGELFF.

Note on this clone: Other DNA sequences from this sample encode an identical CDR3 as well. The chain uses TRBV11-1 and TRBJ1-6, with 7 bases aligning to TRBD1. The CDR3 covers 17 residues. V lost 5 bases to trimming and J lost 6 bases; unmatched junction nucleotides: 13. Germline V gene sequence: CDR1 SGHAT, CDR2 FQDESV (reference sequence). The CDR3 reads CASSPSSPTGVNSPLHF. In nucleotides, the CDR3 is TGTGCCAGCAGCCCATCATCACCTACAGGGGTTAATTCACCCCTCCACTTT.

The chain carries TRBV10-3 and TRBJ2-1; 8 nucleotides match TRBD2. Looked up from germline, CDR1 is ENHRY and CDR2 is SYGVKD. CDR3 length: 19 amino acids. With V trimmed by 6 bases and J by 5 bases, 21 bases remained unmatched. This chain's CDR3 is CAISELGSDSGGRNNEQFF. DNA of the CDR3: TGTGCCATCAGCGAGCTGGGCTCGGACAGCGGGGGACGTAACAATGAGCAGTTCTTC.

This chain connects TRBV18 to TRBJ2-7; D gene uncertain. The CDR3 loop spans 15 amino acids. From germline, CDR1 is KGHSH and CDR2 LQKENI. Trimming cost V 0 bases and J 0 bases, with 9 bases left between them. The chain's CDR3 is CASSPPSRSSYEQYF. The CDR3, as DNA: TGTGCCAGCTCACCACCTTCACGGTCCTCCTACGAGCAGTACTTC.

The count of this clone is one. The chain recombines TRBV25-1 with TRBJ2-7; 9 bases line up with TRBD1. The junction had 4 bases not matched to a gene; V was cut back by 0 bases and J by 1 base. The CDR3 has 16 amino acids. CDR1 MGHDK and CDR2 SYGVNS come from the germline V gene. The CDR3 is CASSEYGTGLSYEQYF. For the CDR3, the DNA is TGTGCCAGCAGTGAATACGGGACAGGGCTGTCCTACGAGCAGTACTTC.

The chain employs TRBV29-1 and TRBJ2-7; TRBD1 matches 7 bases. V lost 5 bases to trimming and J lost 0 bases; unmatched junction nucleotides: 4. The CDR3 has 13 amino acids. Germline V lookup: CDR1 SQVTM, CDR2 ANQGSEA. CDR3 loop: CSVLTGSSYEQYF. The CDR3 DNA is TGCAGCGTTCTGACAGGGAGCTCCTACGAGCAGTACTTC.

The rearrangement joins TRBV19 to TRBJ1-2, with no clear D. CDR1 is LNHDA and CDR2 is SQIVND in the germline V gene (reference sequence). Trimming pared 4 bases from V and 5 bases from J, leaving 14 bases between. The CDR3 has 14 residues. As DNA, the CDR3 is TGTGCCAGTAGTACTACCGGGAAGGAATATGGCTACACCTTC. This encodes CASSTTGKEYGYTF.

The V and J genes are TRBV6-6 and TRBJ2-7, with TRBD2 as a possible D gene (5 bases). Trimming stripped 10 bases from V and 3 bases from J, with 10 bases between. The CDR3 is made up of 11 amino acids. In germline, CDR1 is MNHNY, CDR2 SVGAGI (reference sequence). The CDR3 sequence: CAIAGNYEQYF. DNA of the CDR3: TGTGCCATCGCGGGCAACTACGAGCAGTACTTC.